This T cell receptor beta chain is from a study of blood T cell repertoires in COVID-19. Study-wide context: Samples came from the United States, Italy and Spain, spanning acute and convalescent COVID-19. PBMCs, B-cell-depleted T cells, or T cells provided the cDNA or gDNA that made up the material.

In the study's own analysis: Counts of nucleated cells, estimated from reference gene primer amplification, were obtained. TCRdb's copy holds only in-frame clones and misses some; the assay was immunoSEQ multiplex PCR. Clonal size and the V and J genes are those of that table, whereas D and trimming came from the DNA. The table records about 240,000 clones, 86% of them present only once. CDR1 and CDR2 from the germline V gene are MDHEN and SYDVKM. The CDR3 runs to 15 residues. Between the trimmed V and J ends, which lost 4 bases and 6 bases, there was a span of 13 bases. The sequenced sample was peripheral blood. This sequence originates from a man of 80 years or more with acute or convalescent COVID-19. The rearrangement links TRBV28 to TRBJ1-6, with a tentative D call TRBD1 (6 bases). This CDR3 is CASSSSQGVNSPLHF. CDR3 bases: TGTGCCAGCAGTTCCTCACAGGGAGTTAATTCACCCCTCCACTTT.